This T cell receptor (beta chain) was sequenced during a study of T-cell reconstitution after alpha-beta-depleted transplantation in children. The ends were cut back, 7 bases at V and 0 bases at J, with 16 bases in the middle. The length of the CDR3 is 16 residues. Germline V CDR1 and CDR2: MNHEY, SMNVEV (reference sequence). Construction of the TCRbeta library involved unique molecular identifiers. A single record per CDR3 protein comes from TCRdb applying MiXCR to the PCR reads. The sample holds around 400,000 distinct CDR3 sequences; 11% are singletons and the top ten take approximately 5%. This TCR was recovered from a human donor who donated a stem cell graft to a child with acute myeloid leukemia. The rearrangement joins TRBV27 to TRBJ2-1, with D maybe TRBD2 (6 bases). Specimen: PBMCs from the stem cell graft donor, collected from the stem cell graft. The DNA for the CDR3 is TGTGCCAGCAAAAGGTCGGGACTCAGCTCCTACAATGAGCAGTTCTTC. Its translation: CASKRSGLSSYNEQFF.